One and the same sample provided the 15 T cell receptor beta chains below, sequenced in a study of CD8+CD57+ T cells in acquired aplastic anemia (dated by TCRdb to the late 2010s). The patients picked for sequencing were ones in whom flow cytometry had shown an expansion of CD8+CD57+ cells. The sample was run on an Illumina HiSeq 2000. TCR beta VDJ combination and CDR3 sequence profiling used genomic DNA as the template. TCRdb redid the processing of the public reads, applying fastp at Q25 and MiXCR, and retained in-frame beta chains. Rows matching on CDR3 protein sequence are summarized as one entry with the most common DNA and genes. In all, the sample holds under 350,000 distinct CDR3 sequences, and 45% to 65% of those were seen once. The biggest ten clones account for under 1.5% of the sample. The sample comprised sorted CD4+, CD8+, or CD8+CD57+ T cells (not recorded which) from PBMCs. The receptors stem from a human donor with aplastic anemia.

This clonotype has a count of ten or more. V is TRBV7-9 and J is TRBJ1-1; D not certain. The V gene lost 5 bases and the J gene lost 0 bases, with 7 bases spanning the gap. This CDR3 comprises 13 residues. Germline CDR1 and CDR2: SEHNR and FQNEAQ (reference sequence). The CDR3: CASSADVNTEAFF. CDR3 nucleotides: TGTGCCAGCAGCGCGGACGTGAACACTGAAGCTTTCTTT.

Of note for this clonotype: A read error may account for a junction end that differs from germline. The chain carries TRBV7-8 and TRBJ2-3; possible D gene TRBD2, 5 bases. CDR1 is SGHVS and CDR2 is FQNEAQ in the germline V gene. The CDR3 totals 16 residues. The CDR3 nucleotides are TGTGCCAGAAGCTTAAGGTGGACTGGCGAGACAGATACGCAGTATTTT. This codes for CARSLRWTGETDTQYF.

The CDR3 loop reads CASSSVGADQPQHF. The CDR3 DNA reads TGTGCCAGCAGCTCCGTGGGGGCTGATCAGCCCCAGCATTTT. The chain combines TRBV7-9 with TRBJ1-5; TRBD1 might be the D (6 bases). V was pared by 4 bases and J by 5 bases, with 12 bases between. CDR1 and CDR2 from the germline V gene are SEHNR and FQNEAQ (reference sequence). CDR3 size: 14 residues.

This clonotype was seen ten or more times. This chain links TRBV7-8 with TRBJ2-7; D possibly corresponds to TRBD2 (6 bases). The CDR3 length is 14 residues. V was trimmed by 1 base and J by 5 bases, leaving 12 bases between them. Germline assignment: CDR1 SGHVS and CDR2 FQNEAQ. CDR3 residues: CASSLGLARNEQYF. The CDR3 nucleotides are TGTGCCAGCAGCTTAGGGCTAGCGAGAAACGAGCAGTACTTC.

This clonotype appeared a few times. This rearrangement joins TRBV10-3 to TRBJ1-2; weak D call: TRBD1 (5 bases). The CDR3 runs 13 residues. The ends were cut back, 3 bases at V and 2 bases at J, with 7 bases in the middle. Looked up from germline, CDR1 is ENHRY and CDR2 is SYGVKD. CDR3 DNA: TGTGCCATCAGTGATGGGGGGAACTATGGCTACACCTTC. Protein: CAISDGGNYGYTF.

This clonotype was picked up a small number of times. The J gene is TRBJ1-4, the V gene TRBV5-8, with D maybe TRBD1 (5 bases). Trimming cost V 4 bases and J 1 base, with 11 bases left between them. Germline-derived CDR1 and CDR2 are SGHTS and YDEGEE. This CDR3 contains 15 residues. The CDR3 DNA follows: TGTGCCAGCAGCCCCCGGGACGGAACTAATGAAAAACTGTTTTTT. Protein sequence: CASSPRDGTNEKLFF.

The chain couples TRBV5-4 to TRBJ2-3, with D perhaps TRBD1 (6 bases). Trimming took 4 bases from V and 14 from J, leaving 17 bases between them. Germline V lookup: CDR1 SGHNT, CDR2 YYREEE (reference sequence). The CDR3 sequence is 12 residues long. CDR3 residues: CASSRDTGYRYF. The CDR3 DNA is TGTGCCAGCAGCCGAGATACAGGGTATCGGTATTTT.

The genes are TRBV7-2 and TRBJ2-1, with unresolved D. The germline V and J ends were trimmed by 4 bases and 6 bases, with 10 bases remaining between them. Germline V lookup: CDR1 SGHTA, CDR2 FQGNSA. The CDR3 consists of 13 residues. The CDR3 bases are TGTGCCAGCAGCTCAGCAATTAGCAATGAGCAGTTCTTC. Amino acids: CASSSAISNEQFF.

V gene TRBV19 combines with J gene TRBJ2-7; 13 bases fit TRBD2. Germline V gene data show CDR1 as LNHDA and CDR2 as SQIVND (reference sequence). This CDR3 comprises 16 residues. J lost 4 bases, V lost 1 base, and 4 bases had no gene match. The CDR3 DNA follows: TGTGCCAGTAGTATAGGAGGACTAGCGGGAGCGTACGAGCAGTACTTC. Its protein is CASSIGGLAGAYEQYF.

For this clonotype: At one end the junction does not follow the germline gene, possibly because of a read error. The J gene is TRBJ2-7, the V gene TRBV5-1, with 7 positions matching TRBD1. Germline values: CDR1 SGHRS, CDR2 YFSETQ. CDR3 length: 14 residues. In DNA, the CDR3 is TGCGCCAGCAGCTTGGGTGACAGGGTCTACAAGCAGCACTTC. Its translation is CASSLGDRVYKQHF.

In this sample, this clonotype turned up many times. The genes are TRBV2 and TRBJ1-2; unclear D gene. Germline V lookup: CDR1 SNHLY, CDR2 FYNNEI. The CDR3 is 13 amino acids. V dropped 9 bases and J dropped 7 bases, with 18 bases sitting between them. CDR3 sequence reads: CASIGNSKVGYTF. The CDR3 DNA is TGTGCCAGTATAGGTAATAGCAAGGTTGGCTACACCTTC.

The chain is built from TRBV29-1 and TRBJ2-7; D uncertain. CDR1 and CDR2 (germline): SQVTM, ANQGSEA. The V and J ends lost 6 bases and 3 bases respectively, with 12 bases between them. The CDR3 has 12 amino acids. The CDR3 is CSVNVGYYEQYF. CDR3 DNA sequence: TGCAGCGTCAACGTGGGGTACTACGAGCAGTACTTC.

The chain carries TRBV9 and TRBJ1-2; tentative D call: TRBD1 (5 bases). Trimming removed 0 bases from V and 2 bases from J, with 11 bases in between. Germline CDR1 is SGDLS and CDR2 is YYNGEE. CDR3 size: 15 residues. The CDR3 DNA is TGTGCCAGCAGCGTAGCTTCCAGACAGAACTATGGCTACACCTTC. Translated, it gives CASSVASRQNYGYTF.

The V call is TRBV7-3, the J call TRBJ2-1; D may be TRBD1 or TRBD2 (5 bases each). Trimming shortened V by 5 bases and J by 14 bases, and 13 bases separated the two germline ends. CDR1 is SGHTA, CDR2 FQGTGA, per germline. The CDR3 extends over 11 amino acids. The CDR3 loop reads CASSGGAGEFF. CDR3 coding DNA: TGTGCCAGCAGCGGGGGTGCCGGGGAGTTCTTC.

The DNA for the CDR3 is TGTGCCAGCAGCGGACAGGGTCGGCTGAATGAGCAGTTCTTC. Protein sequence: CASSGQGRLNEQFF. V usage is TRBV7-9 and J usage is TRBJ2-1; 8 positions match TRBD1. V was clipped by 5 bases and J by 7 bases; unmatched bases: 7. This CDR3 is built from 14 residues. CDR1 is SEHNR and CDR2 is FQNEAQ in the germline V gene (reference sequence).